The next 4 T cell receptor beta chains were all read from a single sample in a study of cytomegalovirus exposure and HLA in healthy donors. PCR amplification relied on 60 Vbeta primers (plus 13 Jbeta primers). Sequenced by immunoSEQ multiplex PCR; TCRdb stores in-frame clones only, minus some. The top ten hold about 0.5% of the sample, which has under 200,000 clones, over 75% seen once. What was sequenced was PBMCs. The source of these receptors is a woman aged 50 to 65 in good health and CMV-seronegative.

The chain recombines TRBV5-8 with TRBJ1-1; D not resolved. Germline CDR1 is SGHTS and CDR2 is YDEGEE. Trimming took off 4 bases at V and 6 bases at J, with 25 bases between the two ends. CDR3 size: 17 residues. The CDR3 DNA follows: TGTGCCAGCAGCCTCATCGATGTATGGGGAGGATCTCCTGAAGCTTTCTTT. Translated, it gives CASSLIDVWGGSPEAFF.

Notes on this clone: Sequence at one end of the junction differs from germline and may be a read error. The CDR3 DNA follows: TGTGCTAGCAGCTTAATCAGCGGGGGCACAGATACGCAGTATTTT. It is translated as CASSLISGGTDTQYF. The genes are TRBV7-7 and TRBJ2-3; 7 nucleotides match TRBD2. The CDR3 loop spans 15 amino acids. Germline values: CDR1 SSHAT, CDR2 FNYEAQ (reference sequence).

This chain joins TRBV5-1 and TRBJ2-7; D perhaps matches TRBD2 (5 bases). The CDR3 totals 16 residues. CDR1 SGHRS and CDR2 YFSETQ come from the germline V gene. The germline V and J ends were trimmed by 0 bases and 3 bases, with 16 bases remaining between them. The DNA of the CDR3 is TGCGCCAGCAGCTTGGCCGAGGGCCTCGGATTCTACGAGCAGTACTTC. Protein product: CASSLAEGLGFYEQYF.

The chain links TRBV4-1 to TRBJ2-2; 10 bases match TRBD1. V was clipped by 1 base and J by 5 bases; unmatched bases: 7. The CDR3 covers 17 residues. Per germline, CDR1 MGHRA and CDR2 YSYEKL. CDR3 bases: TGCGCCAGCAGCCAAGCCCCTCCGGGACAGGGGACCGGGGAGCTGTTTTTT. Protein: CASSQAPPGQGTGELFF.